This TCR beta chain was recorded in a study of cytomegalovirus exposure and HLA in healthy donors. The J segment lost 7 bases and the V segment lost 6 bases, leaving 10 bases of the junction unmatched. The CDR3 consists of 14 residues. Germline V gene lookup returns CDR1 SQVTM and CDR2 ANQGSEA. The PCR employed 60 Vbeta primers together with 13 Jbeta primers. Repertoires were generated with immunoSEQ multiplex PCR, while TCRdb's copy carries only in-frame clones and drops some. The repertoire holds under 150,000 clones, with around 75% as singletons. Findings and limits, study-wide: Later analysis demonstrated an association between a missense DCLRE1C variant and TCR beta V- and J-gene trimming.

In its sample, this clone was seen once. Its antigen is unidentified. The chain links TRBV29-1 to TRBJ2-3; 10 bases are a match to TRBD2. The specimen sequenced was PBMCs. This clonotype originated in a man in his fifties or sixties in good health and CMV-seronegative. The CDR3 spells CSVAIAGGANTQYF. The DNA of the CDR3 is TGCAGCGTGGCCATAGCGGGAGGCGCTAATACGCAGTATTTT.